These T cell receptor beta chains were read from a single sample in a study of T-cell memory formation after mild COVID-19. Each CDR3 protein is one row after TCRdb ran MiXCR on the 5' RACE reads. The profile shows about 180,000 distinct CDR3 sequences, roughly 20% of them singletons. Material for sequencing was PBMCs or a T cell subset sorted from them (not recorded which). The receptors come from a man aged 18 to 30 who had mild COVID-19 (a few samples of this study predate the infection). Cell type and time point are not known. Both conserved end residues are part of each CDR3. D genes are given only for firm matches. Some rows mark clone size as missing; the rest say once, few, many or name a class of expanded clone.

j_call clone_size d_call cdr3_length v_call cdr3_aa cdr3_nt
TRBJ1-2 few - 13 TRBV5-4 CASRGGVTWGYTF TGTGCCAGCAGGGGAGGGGTTACGTGGGGCTACACCTTC
TRBJ2-7 few - 15 TRBV5-5 CASSPQGREPYEQYF TGTGCCAGCAGCCCCCAGGGCAGGGAACCTTACGAGCAGTACTTC
TRBJ1-4 few TRBD1 13 TRBV20-1 CSVNRGGHEKLFF TGCAGTGTCAACAGGGGGGGACATGAAAAACTGTTTTTT
TRBJ1-2 - - 14 TRBV11-2 CASSPTAGAFGYTF TGTGCCAGCAGCCCGACAGCCGGGGCATTCGGCTACACCTTC
TRBJ2-1 few TRBD2 14 TRBV9 CASSVGSGRNEQFF TGTGCCAGCAGCGTAGGTAGCGGGAGGAATGAGCAGTTCTTC
TRBJ2-1 - TRBD2 14 TRBV20-1 CSAANSGGASEQFF TGCAGTGCCGCAAATAGCGGGGGGGCCTCTGAGCAGTTCTTC
TRBJ2-5 - - 13 TRBV5-1 CASSSPTGETQYF TGCGCCAGCAGCTCTCCGACAGGAGAGACCCAGTACTTC
TRBJ2-5 few TRBD2 14 TRBV5-1 CASSISGAAETQYF TGCGCCAGCAGCATTAGCGGGGCCGCGGAGACCCAGTACTTC
TRBJ2-5 few - 15 TRBV20-1 CSALTGGMSQETQYF TGCAGTGCTTTAACGGGCGGAATGAGTCAAGAGACCCAGTACTTC
TRBJ1-4 - - 12 TRBV18 CASSSTGEKLFF TGTGCCAGCTCATCCACGGGCGAAAAACTGTTTTTT